Shown below are 28 T cell receptor beta chains from a single sample sequenced in a study of tumor and adjacent non-tumor tissue in lung cancer. No cell sorting was done before RNA was extracted from the tissue. Three rounds of nested PCR, following a modified ARM-PCR protocol, produced the TCRbeta library. From the multiplex PCR reads, TCRdb called clonotypes with MiXCR, one entry per CDR3 protein. Among fewer than 120,000 distinct CDR3 sequences listed, 84% were seen once. The sequencing sample was made of lung tumor tissue. The receptors originated from a man between 65 and 79 years old with non-small cell lung cancer.

On this clonotype: The junction and the germline gene differ at one end; a read error may be behind it. The chain joins TRBV29-1 to TRBJ1-4, with no clear D. Germline V gene sequence: CDR1 SQVTM, CDR2 ANQGSEA. This CDR3 spans 15 amino acids. The CDR3 is CNVGPEGGLNEKLFF. The DNA for the CDR3 is TGCAACGTTGGGCCGGAAGGTGGTTTGAATGAAAAACTGTTTTTT.

This chain connects TRBV7-9 to TRBJ1-1; D possibly corresponds to TRBD1 (5 bases). Looked up from germline, CDR1 is SEHNR and CDR2 is FQNEAQ (reference sequence). V lost 9 bases and J lost 4, with 15 bases in between. The CDR3 totals 13 residues. CDR3 coding DNA: TGTGCCAGTGGGATGTCCCAGGGCACTGAAGCTTTCTTT. It translates to CASGMSQGTEAFF.

To note about this clonotype: Lacking the conserved final phenylalanine or tryptophan, this CDR3 likely reflects a read error. The chain carries TRBV4-3 and TRBJ2-3; D is possibly TRBD2 (5 bases). The CDR3 extends over 15 amino acids. Germline-derived CDR1 and CDR2 are LGHNA and YSLEER. Between the trimmed V and J ends, which lost 5 bases and 4 bases, there was a span of 16 bases. The CDR3 sequence is CASSSSLGTADTQYS. The CDR3 DNA is TGCGCCAGCAGCTCTAGCCTCGGAACGGCAGATACGCAGTATTCT.

With respect to this clonotype: One end of the junction is discordant with germline, which a read error may explain. The chain is built from TRBV28 and TRBJ1-1; D gene uncertain. The germline V gene has CDR1 MDHEN and CDR2 SYDVKM. This CDR3 region has 16 residues. The CDR3 sequence: CTSSTNVRGRTTEAFF. For the CDR3, the DNA is TGTACCAGCAGTACCAACGTCCGCGGTCGTACCACTGAAGCTTTCTTT.

A remark on this clonotype: The junction differs from germline at one of its ends, possibly a read error. The chain recombines TRBV11-2 with TRBJ2-7, with D uncertain. This CDR3 is built from 13 residues. Germline values: CDR1 SGHAT, CDR2 FQNNGV. CDR3 DNA: TGTGCTAGCAGCCAATGGACCGAGCACGAGAAGTACTTC. This gives the protein CASSQWTEHEKYF. The entire variable domain, with the rest obtained from reference TRBV11-2 and TRBJ2-7, is as follows: EAGVAQSPRYKIIEKRQSVAFWCNPISGHATLYWYQQILGQGPKLLIQFQNNGVVDDSQLPKDRFSAERLKGVDSTLKIQPAKLEDSAVYLCASSQWTEHEKYFGPGTRLTVT.

Of note for this clonotype: The junction and the germline gene differ at one end; a read error may be behind it. The chain carries TRBV6-1 and TRBJ2-3; D is perhaps TRBD1 or TRBD2 (5 bases each). The germline gives CDR1 MNHNS, CDR2 SASEGT. This CDR3 comprises 14 residues. The CDR3 coding sequence is TGTGCCAGTAGGGACGGGGCTCACACAGATACGCAGTATTTC. This gives the protein CASRDGAHTDTQYF.

A note on this clonotype: A much larger clone is a single base away; this may be a read error. The chain links TRBV2 to TRBJ1-6; D gene uncertain. The CDR3 consists of 13 residues. Trimming took 11 bases from V and 7 from J, leaving 15 bases between them. Germline CDR1 reads SNHLY; CDR2 reads FYNNEI. CDR3 amino acids: CAGCIQFNSPLHF. Here the CDR3 DNA reads TGTGCCGGCTGCATACAGTTCAATTCACCCCTCCACTTT. The full variable domain, in which reference TRBV2 and TRBJ1-6 provide the parts outside the CDR3, is EPEVTQTPSHQVTQMGQEVILRCVPISNHLYFYWYRQILGQKVEFLVSFYNNEISEKSEIFDDQFSVERPDGSNFTLKIRSTKLEDSAMYFCAGCIQFNSPLHFGNGTRLTVT.

On this clonotype: Given the absence of the conserved phenylalanine or tryptophan at the CDR3 end, a read error is likely. The DNA is left out, because the CDR3 cannot be placed on it with certainty; the CDR3 is given as TCRdb lists it. The rearrangement links TRBV4-1 to TRBJ1-5. The V gene's germline CDR1 is MGHRA and CDR2 YSYEKL. The CDR3 totals 13 residues, both ends included. CDR3 in amino acids: CASNQAINQPQRI.

Here the CDR3 reads CASQSSEGNEQYF. In DNA, the CDR3 is TGTGCCAGCCAAAGCTCGGAGGGGAACGAGCAGTACTTC. This chain links TRBV5-5 with TRBJ2-7; D perhaps matches TRBD2 (6 bases). Trimming left V 7 bases short and J 5 bases short, with 16 bases between. Germline CDR1 and CDR2: SGHKS and YYEKEE (reference sequence). The CDR3 totals 13 residues.

Note on this clonotype: At one end, the junction sequence differs from germline, possibly due to a read error. This chain links TRBV5-6 with TRBJ2-2; D is ambiguous. The CDR3 runs to 15 residues. CDR1 SGHDT and CDR2 YYEEEE come from the germline V gene. The CDR3 DNA reads TGTGCCAGCAGCTTGTTTGGCATAAACACCAGGGAGCTGTTTTTT. Protein: CASSLFGINTRELFF.

To note about this clonotype: A much more abundant neighbour one base away suggests this may be a read error. The chain joins TRBV14 to TRBJ1-6; D is unclear. Germline-derived CDR1 and CDR2 are SGHDN and FVKESK. This CDR3 spans 15 amino acids. The CDR3 loop is CASSPGSSYNSLLHF. The CDR3 DNA reads TGTGCCAGCAGCCCGGGCAGCTCCTATAATTCACTCCTCCACTTT.

In its sample, this clonotype was seen many times. This sequence may be a read error, since a much larger clone differs from it by one base. The CDR3 here is CASRLDQGAPYEQYF. Written as DNA, the CDR3 is TGTGCCAGCCGCTTAGATCAGGGGGCCCCCTACGAGCAGTACTTC. This chain connects TRBV11-2 to TRBJ2-7; 8 nucleotides align to TRBD1. In germline, CDR1 is SGHAT, CDR2 FQNNGV. The CDR3 is made up of 15 amino acids.

This clonotype was counted once. This chain connects TRBV6-1 to TRBJ1-3, with D unresolved. The germline gives CDR1 MNHNS, CDR2 SASEGT. CDR3 length: 14 residues. V shed 11 bases and J shed 2 bases, with 16 bases lying between them. The CDR3 sequence is CARIIRATGNTIYF. The CDR3 DNA follows: TGTGCCCGCATAATCCGGGCTACTGGAAACACCATATATTTT.

Note on this clonotype: Likely a read error: the CDR3 ends without its conserved phenylalanine or tryptophan. The chain has TRBV12-3 or TRBV12-4 and TRBJ2-2; D is uncertain. The CDR3 extends over 16 amino acids. The CDR3 loop is CASRLGPGPNTGELFV. The CDR3 DNA sequence: TGTGCCAGCAGATTAGGTCCTGGCCCGAACACCGGGGAGCTGTTTGTT.

This clonotype was observed a few times. This sequence joins TRBV29-1 and TRBJ2-1; the D is unclear. This CDR3 has 10 amino acids. Germline V CDR1 and CDR2: SQVTM, ANQGSEA. This chain's CDR3 is CSNGYNEQFF. The CDR3 bases are TGCAGTAATGGGTACAATGAGCAGTTCTTC.

This clonotype was recorded only once. Mismatch with germline at one junction end may stem from a read error. The J gene is TRBJ2-1, the V gene TRBV4-3, with TRBD2 matching 8 bases. Looked up from germline, CDR1 is LGHNA and CDR2 is YSLEER. The CDR3 is 15 residues long. CDR3 nucleotides: TGCGCCAGCAGCCACGTTCCGGGACTAGACAAAGAGCAGTTCTTC. This encodes CASSHVPGLDKEQFF.

Points on this clonotype: A junction end diverges from the germline sequence, so it may reflect a read error. V is TRBV20-1 and J is TRBJ1-2, with no clear D. Germline V gene lookup returns CDR1 DFQATT and CDR2 SNEGSKA (reference sequence). This CDR3 spans 10 amino acids. For the CDR3, the DNA is TGCGTTGCTAAAGGAGGTGGCTACTCCTTC. Translation gives CVAKGGGYSF.

V is TRBV5-4 and J is TRBJ2-7; 7 bases match TRBD2. Trimming cost V 4 bases and J 7 bases; bases outside gene matches: 11. The length of the CDR3 is 14 residues. Germline loops: CDR1 SGHNT, CDR2 YYREEE (reference sequence). CDR3 in amino acids: CASSALGGDYEQYF. CDR3 in DNA: TGTGCCAGCAGCGCGCTCGGCGGGGACTATGAGCAGTACTTC.

The chain combines TRBV6-1 with TRBJ2-1; perhaps TRBD2 as D (7 bases). V shed 8 bases and J shed 6 bases, with 23 bases lying between them. Germline CDR1 and CDR2: MNHNS and SASEGT. The CDR3 spans 16 residues. CDR3 amino acids: CASALRGGIGSNEQFF. The CDR3 region has the DNA TGTGCCAGCGCCCTAAGGGGGGGTATCGGGTCCAATGAGCAGTTCTTC.

As to this clonotype: The junction differs from germline at one of its ends, possibly a read error. This chain joins TRBV5-6 and TRBJ1-6, with D possibly TRBD1 on 5 matching bases. This CDR3 is built from 15 residues. Germline V gene lookup returns CDR1 SGHDT and CDR2 YYEEEE. The CDR3 spells CASGLKWGRNSPLHF. In DNA form, the CDR3 reads TGTGCCAGCGGCTTGAAATGGGGGAGAAATTCGCCCCTCCACTTT.

As concerns this clonotype: A read error may account for a junction end that differs from germline. This chain joins TRBV18 and TRBJ1-2; D unresolved. The CDR3 is 14 residues long. The germline gives CDR1 KGHSH, CDR2 LQKENI. DNA of the CDR3: TGTGCCAACTCACCACCGGGCCTATTCTATGGCTACACCTTC. This gives the protein CANSPPGLFYGYTF.

Turning to this clonotype: The junction and the germline gene differ at one end; a read error may be behind it. The CDR3 loop is CASSIVDTGVAGGLFF. In nucleotides, the CDR3 is TGTGCCAGCAGCATAGTGGACACAGGGGTTGCCGGGGGGCTGTTTTTT. The gene calls are TRBV11-2 and TRBJ2-2; D might be TRBD1 (7 bases). Germline assignment: CDR1 SGHAT and CDR2 FQNNGV. This CDR3 has 16 residues.

A word on this clonotype: Mismatch with germline at one junction end may stem from a read error. The gene calls are TRBV4-1 and TRBJ2-7; D unresolved. The CDR3 sequence is 15 residues long. Per germline, CDR1 MGHRA and CDR2 YSYEKL. The CDR3 sequence is CASSQESRQSCEQYF. CDR3 bases: TGCGCCAGCAGCCAAGAAAGTCGGCAGTCCTGCGAGCAGTACTTC.

A word on this clonotype: The conserved phenylalanine or tryptophan normally closing the CDR3 is absent here, so this likely arose from a read error. The V call is TRBV5-8, the J call TRBJ2-7; 7 bases match TRBD1. The V and J ends lost 4 bases and 8 bases, in that order; junction bases with no gene match: 9. CDR3 length: 13 residues. Germline lookup yields CDR1 SGHTS and CDR2 YDEGEE. This CDR3 is CASSTFDRDKQYI. The CDR3 coding sequence is TGTGCCAGCAGCACCTTTGACAGGGACAAGCAGTACATC.

Turning to this clonotype: It is likely a read error, because the conserved phenylalanine at the end of the CDR3 is missing. J is TRBJ2-5 and V is TRBV5-4, with D possibly TRBD2 on 6 matching bases. CDR1 and CDR2 (germline): SGHNT, YYREEE (reference sequence). This CDR3 region has 16 residues. The CDR3 DNA is TGTGCCAGCAGCCTTCTCGAGGGGATAACGGGAGAGACTCAGTACCTC. It yields the protein CASSLLEGITGETQYL.

A remark on this clonotype: At one of its ends the junction is not consistent with the germline gene, which may arise from a read error. This rearrangement joins TRBV6-5 to TRBJ1-6; tentative D call: TRBD1 (5 bases). CDR1 and CDR2 from the germline V gene are MNHEY and SVGAGI. CDR3 length equals 14 residues. CDR3: CTSSYSIGGSTLHF. The CDR3, as DNA: TGTACCAGCAGTTACTCGATTGGGGGTTCAACCCTCCACTTT.

The CDR3 bases are TGTGCCAGCAGCTCACAGGGGTTCTCGGATGTGCAGTATTTT. This codes for CASSSQGFSDVQYF. The rearrangement links TRBV11-2 to TRBJ2-3; 7 nucleotides match TRBD1. This CDR3 comprises 14 residues. After removal of 4 bases from V and 11 bases from J, the junction contained 12 bases not matched to a gene. CDR1 is SGHAT and CDR2 is FQNNGV in the germline V gene.

The rearrangement uses TRBV5-4 and TRBJ2-7, with D possibly matching TRBD1 (5 bases). This CDR3 spans 14 amino acids. V gave up 0 bases and J gave up 9 bases, with 16 bases separating them. The germline gives CDR1 SGHNT, CDR2 YYREEE (reference sequence). The CDR3 reads CASSLAGQAYRQYF. In DNA, the CDR3 is TGTGCCAGCAGCTTGGCCGGACAAGCCTACAGGCAGTACTTC. Together with reference TRBV5-4 and TRBJ2-7, the CDR3 gives the full variable domain: ETGVTQSPTHLIKTRGQQVTLRCSSQSGHNTVSWYQQALGQGPQFIFQYYREEENGRGNFPPRFSGLQFPNYSSELNVNALELDDSALYLCASSLAGQAYRQYFGPGTRLTVT.